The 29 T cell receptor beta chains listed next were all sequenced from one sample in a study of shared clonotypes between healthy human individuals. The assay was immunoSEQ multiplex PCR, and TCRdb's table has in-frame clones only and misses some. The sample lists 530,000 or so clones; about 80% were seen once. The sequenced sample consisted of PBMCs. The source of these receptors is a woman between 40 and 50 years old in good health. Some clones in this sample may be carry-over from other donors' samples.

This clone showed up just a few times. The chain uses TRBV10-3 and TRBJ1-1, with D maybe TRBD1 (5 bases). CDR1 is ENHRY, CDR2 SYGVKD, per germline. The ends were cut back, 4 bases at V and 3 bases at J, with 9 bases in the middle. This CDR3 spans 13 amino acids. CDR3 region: CAISGPGDTEAFF. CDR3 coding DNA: TGTGCCATCAGTGGGCCGGGGGACACTGAAGCTTTCTTT.

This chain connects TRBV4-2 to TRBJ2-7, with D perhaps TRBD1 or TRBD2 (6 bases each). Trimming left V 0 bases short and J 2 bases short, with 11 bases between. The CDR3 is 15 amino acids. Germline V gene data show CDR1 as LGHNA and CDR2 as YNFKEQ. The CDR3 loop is CASSQEEGGPYEQYF. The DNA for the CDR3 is TGTGCCAGCAGCCAAGAAGAGGGGGGACCCTACGAGCAGTACTTC.

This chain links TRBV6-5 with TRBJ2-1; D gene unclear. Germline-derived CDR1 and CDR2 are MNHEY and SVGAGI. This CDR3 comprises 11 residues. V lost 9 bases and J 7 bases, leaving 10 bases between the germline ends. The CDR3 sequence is CASPYRNEQFF. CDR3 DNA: TGTGCCAGTCCCTATAGGAATGAGCAGTTCTTC.

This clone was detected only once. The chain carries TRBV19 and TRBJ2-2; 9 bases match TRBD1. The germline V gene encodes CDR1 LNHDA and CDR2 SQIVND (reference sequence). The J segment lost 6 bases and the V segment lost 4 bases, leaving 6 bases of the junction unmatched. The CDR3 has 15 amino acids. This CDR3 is CASSKTGGAPGELFF. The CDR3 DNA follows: TGTGCCAGTAGTAAGACAGGGGGGGCGCCCGGGGAGCTGTTTTTT.

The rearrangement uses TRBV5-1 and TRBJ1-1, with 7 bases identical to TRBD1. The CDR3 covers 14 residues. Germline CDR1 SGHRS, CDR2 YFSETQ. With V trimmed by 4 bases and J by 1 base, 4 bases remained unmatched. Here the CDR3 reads CASSQGDRNTEAFF. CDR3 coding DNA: TGCGCCAGCAGCCAAGGGGACAGGAACACTGAAGCTTTCTTT.

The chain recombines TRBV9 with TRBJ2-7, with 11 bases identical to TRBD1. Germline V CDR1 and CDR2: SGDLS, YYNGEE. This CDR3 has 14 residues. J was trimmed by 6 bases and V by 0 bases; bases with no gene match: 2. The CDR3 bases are TGTGCCAGCAGCGTAGTTGGGACAGGGGGCGAGCAGTACTTC. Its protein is CASSVVGTGGEQYF.

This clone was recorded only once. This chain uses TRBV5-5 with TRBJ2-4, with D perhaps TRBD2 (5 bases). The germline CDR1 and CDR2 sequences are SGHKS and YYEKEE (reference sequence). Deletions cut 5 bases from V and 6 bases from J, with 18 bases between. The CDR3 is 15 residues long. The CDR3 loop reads CASSTREKGLNIQYF. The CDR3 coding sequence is TGTGCCAGCAGTACGAGGGAGAAGGGATTAAACATTCAGTACTTC.

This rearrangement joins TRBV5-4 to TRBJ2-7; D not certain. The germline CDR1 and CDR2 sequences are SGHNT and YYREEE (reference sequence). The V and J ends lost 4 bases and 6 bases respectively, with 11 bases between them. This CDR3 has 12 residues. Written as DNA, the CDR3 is TGTGCCAGCAGCCCAGTCTTGGGCGAGCAGTACTTC. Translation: CASSPVLGEQYF.

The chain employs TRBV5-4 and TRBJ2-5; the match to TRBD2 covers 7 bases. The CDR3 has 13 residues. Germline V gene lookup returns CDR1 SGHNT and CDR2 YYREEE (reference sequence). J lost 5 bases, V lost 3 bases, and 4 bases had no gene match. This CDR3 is CASSSRLAETQYF. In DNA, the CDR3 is TGTGCCAGCAGCTCAAGACTAGCCGAGACCCAGTACTTC.

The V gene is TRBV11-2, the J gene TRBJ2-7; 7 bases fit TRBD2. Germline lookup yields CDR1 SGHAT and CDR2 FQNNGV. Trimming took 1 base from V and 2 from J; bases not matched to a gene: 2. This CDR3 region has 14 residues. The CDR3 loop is CASSLGLAPYEQYF. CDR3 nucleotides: TGTGCCAGCAGCTTAGGACTAGCTCCCTACGAGCAGTACTTC.

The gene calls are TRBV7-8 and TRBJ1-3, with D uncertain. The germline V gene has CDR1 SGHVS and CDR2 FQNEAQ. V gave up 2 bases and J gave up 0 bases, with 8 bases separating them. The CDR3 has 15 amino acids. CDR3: CASSLSAGSGNTIYF. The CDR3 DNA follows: TGTGCCAGCAGCTTATCGGCAGGCTCTGGAAACACCATATATTTT.

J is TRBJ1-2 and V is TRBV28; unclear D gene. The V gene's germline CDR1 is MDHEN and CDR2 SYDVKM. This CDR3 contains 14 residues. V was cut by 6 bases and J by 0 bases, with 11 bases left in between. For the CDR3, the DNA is TGTGCCAGCAGGGGCCTGGGATCTAACTATGGCTACACCTTC. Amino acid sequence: CASRGLGSNYGYTF.

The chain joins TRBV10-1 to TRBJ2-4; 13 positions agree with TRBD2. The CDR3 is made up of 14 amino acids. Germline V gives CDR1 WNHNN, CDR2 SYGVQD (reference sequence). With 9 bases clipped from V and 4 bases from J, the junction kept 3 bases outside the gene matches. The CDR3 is CARGTSGVKNIQYF. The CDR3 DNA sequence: TGCGCCAGGGGGACTAGCGGGGTTAAAAACATTCAGTACTTC.

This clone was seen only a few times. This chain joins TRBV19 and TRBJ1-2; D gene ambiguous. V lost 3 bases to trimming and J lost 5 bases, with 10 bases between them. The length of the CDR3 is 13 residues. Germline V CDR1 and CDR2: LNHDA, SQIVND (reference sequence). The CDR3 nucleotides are TGTGCCAGTAGTATTGCTGGGGTTTATGGCTACACCTTC. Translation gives CASSIAGVYGYTF.

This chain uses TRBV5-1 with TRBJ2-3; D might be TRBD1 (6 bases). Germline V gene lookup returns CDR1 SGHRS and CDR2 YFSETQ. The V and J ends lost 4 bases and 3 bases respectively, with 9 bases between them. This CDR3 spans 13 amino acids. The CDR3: CASSPGVTDTQYF. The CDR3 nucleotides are TGCGCCAGCAGCCCAGGGGTAACAGATACGCAGTATTTT.

CDR3 bases: TGTGCCAGCAGCTTAGCCCGATGGACGCGACAAGAGACCCAGTACTTC. Its translation: CASSLARWTRQETQYF. The V and J genes are TRBV11-2 and TRBJ2-5; D remains ambiguous. Germline V gives CDR1 SGHAT, CDR2 FQNNGV. V was shortened by 1 base and J by 2 bases, with 14 bases between the two germline ends. This CDR3 has 16 amino acids.

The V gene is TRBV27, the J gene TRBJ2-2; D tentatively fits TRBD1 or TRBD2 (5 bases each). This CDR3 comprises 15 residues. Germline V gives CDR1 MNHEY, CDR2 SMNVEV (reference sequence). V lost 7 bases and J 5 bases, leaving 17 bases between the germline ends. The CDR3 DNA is TGTGCCAGCAAGGCGGGTGGGGCATGGACCGGGGAGCTGTTTTTT. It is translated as CASKAGGAWTGELFF.

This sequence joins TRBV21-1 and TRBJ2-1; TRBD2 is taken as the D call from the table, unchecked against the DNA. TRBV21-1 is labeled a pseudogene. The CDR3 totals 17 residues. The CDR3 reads CASRRGLARSSYNEQFF. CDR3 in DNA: TGTGCCAGCAGAAGGGGACTAGCGCGAAGCTCCTACAATGAGCAGTTCTTC.

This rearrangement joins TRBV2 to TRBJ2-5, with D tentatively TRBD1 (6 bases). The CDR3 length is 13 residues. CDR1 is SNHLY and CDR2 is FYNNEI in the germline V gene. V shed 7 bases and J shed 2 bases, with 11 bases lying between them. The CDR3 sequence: CASTPGQQETQYF. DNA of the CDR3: TGTGCCAGCACCCCTGGACAGCAAGAGACCCAGTACTTC.

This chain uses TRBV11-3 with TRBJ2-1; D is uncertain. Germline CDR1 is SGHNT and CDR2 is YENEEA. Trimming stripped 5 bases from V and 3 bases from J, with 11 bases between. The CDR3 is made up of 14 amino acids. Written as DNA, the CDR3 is TGTGCCAGCAGCGTGGGTAGCCTCTACAATGAGCAGTTCTTC. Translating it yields CASSVGSLYNEQFF. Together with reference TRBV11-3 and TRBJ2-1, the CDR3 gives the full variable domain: EAGVVQSPRYKIIEKKQPVAFWCNPISGHNTLYWYLQNLGQGPELLIRYENEEAVDDSQLPKDRFSAERLKGVDSTLKIQPAELGDSAVYLCASSVGSLYNEQFFGPGTRLTVL.

The CDR3 DNA reads as TGTGCCAGCAACAGGGGGCGTAGCGAGCAGTACTTC. It specifies CASNRGRSEQYF. The rearrangement joins TRBV2 to TRBJ2-5; 9 nucleotides match TRBD1. The end of the DNA aligns better with TRBJ2-7, so the J call may be wrong. Per the germline V gene, CDR1 is SNHLY and CDR2 is FYNNEI. This CDR3 contains 12 residues.

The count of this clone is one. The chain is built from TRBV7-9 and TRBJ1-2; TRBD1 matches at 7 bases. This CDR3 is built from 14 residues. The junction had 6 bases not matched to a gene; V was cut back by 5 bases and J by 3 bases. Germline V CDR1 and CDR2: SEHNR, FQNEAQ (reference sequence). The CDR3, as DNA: TGTGCCAGCAGCACCCCAGGGGGGCACTATGGCTACACCTTC. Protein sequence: CASSTPGGHYGYTF.

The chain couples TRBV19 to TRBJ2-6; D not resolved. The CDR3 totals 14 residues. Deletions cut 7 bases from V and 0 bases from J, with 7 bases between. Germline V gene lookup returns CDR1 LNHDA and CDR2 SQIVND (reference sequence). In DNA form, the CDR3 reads TGTGCCAGTACAGGTTCCTCTGGGGCCAACGTCCTGACTTTC. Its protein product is CASTGSSGANVLTF.

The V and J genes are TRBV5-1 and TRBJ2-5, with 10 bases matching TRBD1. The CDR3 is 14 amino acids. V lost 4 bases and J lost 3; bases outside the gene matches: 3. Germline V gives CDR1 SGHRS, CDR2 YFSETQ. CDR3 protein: CASSPGQGEETQYF. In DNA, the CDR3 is TGCGCCAGCAGCCCCGGACAGGGGGAAGAGACCCAGTACTTC.

The CDR3: CASSLSWGLTDTQYF. DNA of the CDR3: TGTGCCAGCAGTTTATCGTGGGGGCTCACAGATACGCAGTATTTT. The J gene is TRBJ2-3, the V gene TRBV27, with D perhaps TRBD1 (6 bases). CDR1 and CDR2 (germline): MNHEY, SMNVEV (reference sequence). CDR3 size: 15 residues. Trimming took 0 bases from V and 2 from J, leaving 9 bases between them.

The CDR3 is CASTTQGRWETQYF. Here the CDR3 DNA reads TGCGCCAGCACCACACAGGGAAGATGGGAGACCCAGTACTTC. V gene TRBV5-1 combines with J gene TRBJ2-5; TRBD1 might be the D (6 bases). Germline CDR1 is SGHRS and CDR2 is YFSETQ. CDR3 length: 14 residues. Trimming removed 6 bases at V and 5 bases at J, with 17 bases between.

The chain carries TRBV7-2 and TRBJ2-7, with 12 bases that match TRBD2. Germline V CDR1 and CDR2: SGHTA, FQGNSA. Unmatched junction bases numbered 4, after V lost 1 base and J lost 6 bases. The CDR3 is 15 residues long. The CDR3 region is CASSLGLAGVVEQYF. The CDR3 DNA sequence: TGTGCCAGCAGCTTAGGACTAGCGGGAGTAGTCGAGCAGTACTTC.

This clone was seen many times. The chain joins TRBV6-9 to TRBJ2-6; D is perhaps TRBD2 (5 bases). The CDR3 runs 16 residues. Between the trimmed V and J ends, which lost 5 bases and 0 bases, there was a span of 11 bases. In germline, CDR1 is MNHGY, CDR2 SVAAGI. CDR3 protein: CASSELDFSGANVLTF. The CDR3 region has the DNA TGTGCCAGCAGTGAATTGGACTTCTCTGGGGCCAACGTCCTGACTTTC.

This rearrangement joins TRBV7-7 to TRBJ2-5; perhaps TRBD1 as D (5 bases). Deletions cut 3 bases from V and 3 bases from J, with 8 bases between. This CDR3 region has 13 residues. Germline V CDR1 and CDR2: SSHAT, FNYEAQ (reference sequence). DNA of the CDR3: TGTGCCAGCAGCTTGCGCAGGGAAGAGACCCAGTACTTC. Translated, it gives CASSLRREETQYF.